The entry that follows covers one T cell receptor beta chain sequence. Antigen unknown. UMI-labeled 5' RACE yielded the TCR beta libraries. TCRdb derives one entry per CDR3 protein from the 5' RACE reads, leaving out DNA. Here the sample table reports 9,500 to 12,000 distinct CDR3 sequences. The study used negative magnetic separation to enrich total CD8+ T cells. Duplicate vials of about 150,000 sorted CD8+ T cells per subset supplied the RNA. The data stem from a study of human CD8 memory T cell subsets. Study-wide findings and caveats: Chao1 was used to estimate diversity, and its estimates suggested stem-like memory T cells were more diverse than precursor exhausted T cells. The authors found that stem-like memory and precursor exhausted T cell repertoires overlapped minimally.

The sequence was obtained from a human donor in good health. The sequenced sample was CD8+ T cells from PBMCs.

CDR3 protein: CASSVDPQPQGAYEQYF. The rearrangement uses TRBV9 and TRBJ2-7; there is no DNA to check the TCRdb D call of TRBD1. The CDR3 consists of 17 residues. CDR1 and CDR2 from the germline V gene are SGDLS and YYNGEE.